This T cell receptor beta chain was recovered during a study of beta chain features in type 1 diabetes. Since all of the isolated RNA was reverse transcribed, expressed TCRB transcripts were what got sequenced. Roughly 3.6 million reads per sample were averaged for naive, central memory and regulatory samples. Generated by immunoSEQ multiplex PCR, the TCRdb table keeps only in-frame clones and is missing some. The table has hundreds of thousands of clones, around an eighth seen once. Findings of the study overall: Fewer junction insertions and more nucleotide deletions appeared in type 1 diabetes patients. Type 1 diabetes patients had TCRB CDR3s that were shorter (moderately but significantly so) in all four CD4+ subsets.

On this clone itself: Its target is unknown.

Germline V gene lookup returns CDR1 SGHDN and CDR2 FVKESK. The J segment lost 6 bases and the V segment lost 0 bases, leaving 3 bases of the junction unmatched. This CDR3 spans 14 amino acids. The J gene is TRBJ1-2, the V gene TRBV14, with 8 nucleotides matching TRBD1. Sequenced material: naive CD4+ T cells from blood. This TCR derives from a man younger than 35 with type 1 diabetes. The CDR3 bases are TGTGCCAGCAGCCAAGAGGTCAGGGGGCATGGCTACACCTTC. Translation gives CASSQEVRGHGYTF.